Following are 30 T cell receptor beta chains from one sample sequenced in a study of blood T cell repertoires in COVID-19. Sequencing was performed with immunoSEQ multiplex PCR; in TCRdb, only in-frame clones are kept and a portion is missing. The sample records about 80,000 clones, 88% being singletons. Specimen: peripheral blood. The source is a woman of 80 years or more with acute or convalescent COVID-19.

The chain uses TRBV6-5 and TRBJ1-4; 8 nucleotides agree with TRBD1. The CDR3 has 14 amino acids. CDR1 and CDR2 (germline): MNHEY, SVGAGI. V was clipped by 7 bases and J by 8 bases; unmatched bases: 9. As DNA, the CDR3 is TGTGCCAGCACCCGGGACAGGACACTAGAAAAACTGTTTTTT. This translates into CASTRDRTLEKLFF.

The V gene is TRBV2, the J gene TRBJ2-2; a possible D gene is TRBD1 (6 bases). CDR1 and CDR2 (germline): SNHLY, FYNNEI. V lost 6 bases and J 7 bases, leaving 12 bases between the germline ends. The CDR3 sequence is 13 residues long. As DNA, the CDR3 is TGTGCCAGCAGAGGGGACAATGACGGGGAGCTGTTTTTT. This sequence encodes CASRGDNDGELFF.

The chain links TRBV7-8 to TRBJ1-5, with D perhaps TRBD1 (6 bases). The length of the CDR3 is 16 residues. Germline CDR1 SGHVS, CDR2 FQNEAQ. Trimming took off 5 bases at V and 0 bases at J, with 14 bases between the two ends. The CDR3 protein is CASSLRGGISNQPQHF. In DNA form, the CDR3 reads TGTGCCAGCAGCCTCCGTGGGGGCATTAGCAATCAGCCCCAGCATTTT.

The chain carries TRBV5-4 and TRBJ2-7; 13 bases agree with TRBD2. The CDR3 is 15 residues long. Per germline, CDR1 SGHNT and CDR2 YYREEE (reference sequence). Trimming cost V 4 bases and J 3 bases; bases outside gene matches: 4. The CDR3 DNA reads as TGTGCCAGCAGCCCCCGACTAGCGGGGGGCTACGAGCAGTACTTC. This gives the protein CASSPRLAGGYEQYF. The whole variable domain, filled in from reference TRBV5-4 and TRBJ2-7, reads ETGVTQSPTHLIKTRGQQVTLRCSSQSGHNTVSWYQQALGQGPQFIFQYYREEENGRGNFPPRFSGLQFPNYSSELNVNALELDDSALYLCASSPRLAGGYEQYFGPGTRLTVT.

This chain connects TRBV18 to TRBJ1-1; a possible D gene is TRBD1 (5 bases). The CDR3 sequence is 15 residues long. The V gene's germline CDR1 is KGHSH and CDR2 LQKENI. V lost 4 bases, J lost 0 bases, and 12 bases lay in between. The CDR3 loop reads CASSLGGAVNTEAFF. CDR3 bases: TGTGCCAGCTCACTGGGAGGGGCGGTGAACACTGAAGCTTTCTTT.

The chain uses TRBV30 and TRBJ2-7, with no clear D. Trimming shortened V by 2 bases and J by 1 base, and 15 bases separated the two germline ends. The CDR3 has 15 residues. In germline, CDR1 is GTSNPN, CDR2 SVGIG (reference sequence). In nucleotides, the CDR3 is TGTGCCTGGAGTAAACTAAGGATTTCGTCCTACGAGCAGTACTTC. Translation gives CAWSKLRISSYEQYF.

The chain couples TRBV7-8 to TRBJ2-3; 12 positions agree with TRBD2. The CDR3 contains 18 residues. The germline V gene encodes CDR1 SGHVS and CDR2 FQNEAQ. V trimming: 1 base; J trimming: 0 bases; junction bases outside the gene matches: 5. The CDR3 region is CASSLGRTSGVSTDTQYF. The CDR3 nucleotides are TGTGCCAGCAGCTTAGGGCGGACTAGCGGGGTGAGCACAGATACGCAGTATTTT.

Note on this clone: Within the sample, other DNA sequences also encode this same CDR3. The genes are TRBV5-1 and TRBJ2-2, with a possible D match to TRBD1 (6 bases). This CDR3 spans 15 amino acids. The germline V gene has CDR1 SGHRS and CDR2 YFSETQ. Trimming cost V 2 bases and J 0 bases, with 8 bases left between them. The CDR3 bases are TGCGCCAGCAGCTTACAGGGCCCGAACACCGGGGAGCTGTTTTTT. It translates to CASSLQGPNTGELFF.

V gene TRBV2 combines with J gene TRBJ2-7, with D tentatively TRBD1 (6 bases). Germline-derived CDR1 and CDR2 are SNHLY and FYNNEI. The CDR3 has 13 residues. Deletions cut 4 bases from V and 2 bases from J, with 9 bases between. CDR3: CASSGQATYEQYF. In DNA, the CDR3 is TGTGCCAGCAGTGGACAGGCAACCTACGAGCAGTACTTC.

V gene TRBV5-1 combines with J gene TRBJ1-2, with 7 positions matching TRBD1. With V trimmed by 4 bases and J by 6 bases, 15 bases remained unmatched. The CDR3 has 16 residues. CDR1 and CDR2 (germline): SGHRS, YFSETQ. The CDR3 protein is CASSPIGTDPFDGYTF. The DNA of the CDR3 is TGCGCCAGCAGCCCGATCGGGACAGACCCCTTTGATGGCTACACCTTC.

This chain's CDR3 is CASSIGGEVTEAFF. The CDR3 coding sequence is TGTGCCAGCAGCATAGGCGGGGAGGTTACTGAAGCTTTCTTT. V is TRBV7-9 and J is TRBJ1-1; no clear D. This CDR3 has 14 amino acids. Between the trimmed V and J ends, which lost 5 bases and 5 bases, there was a span of 15 bases. Germline V CDR1 and CDR2: SEHNR, FQNEAQ (reference sequence).

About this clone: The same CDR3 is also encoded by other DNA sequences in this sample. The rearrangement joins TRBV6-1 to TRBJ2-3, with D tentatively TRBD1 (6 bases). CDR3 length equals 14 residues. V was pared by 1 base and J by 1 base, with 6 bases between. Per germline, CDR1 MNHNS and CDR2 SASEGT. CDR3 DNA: TGTGCCAGCAGTGAAGGGGGGCGCACAGATACGCAGTATTTT. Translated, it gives CASSEGGRTDTQYF.

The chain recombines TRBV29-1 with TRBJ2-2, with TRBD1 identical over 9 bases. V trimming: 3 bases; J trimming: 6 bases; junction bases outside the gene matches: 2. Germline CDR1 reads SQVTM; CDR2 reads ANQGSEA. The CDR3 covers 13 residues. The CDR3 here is CSVEGDRAGELFF. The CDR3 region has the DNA TGCAGCGTTGAGGGGGACAGGGCCGGGGAGCTGTTTTTT.

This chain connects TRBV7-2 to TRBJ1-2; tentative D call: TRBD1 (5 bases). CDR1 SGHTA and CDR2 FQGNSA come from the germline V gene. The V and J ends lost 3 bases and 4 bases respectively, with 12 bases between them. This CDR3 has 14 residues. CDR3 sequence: CASSFRDSSYGYTF. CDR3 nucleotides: TGTGCCAGCAGCTTTCGAGACAGCTCCTATGGCTACACCTTC.

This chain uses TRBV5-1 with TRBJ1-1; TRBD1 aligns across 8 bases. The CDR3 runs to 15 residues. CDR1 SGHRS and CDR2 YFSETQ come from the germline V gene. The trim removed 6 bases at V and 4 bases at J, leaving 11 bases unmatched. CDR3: CASNGQGGGGTEAFF. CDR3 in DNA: TGCGCCAGCAATGGACAGGGTGGAGGGGGCACTGAAGCTTTCTTT.

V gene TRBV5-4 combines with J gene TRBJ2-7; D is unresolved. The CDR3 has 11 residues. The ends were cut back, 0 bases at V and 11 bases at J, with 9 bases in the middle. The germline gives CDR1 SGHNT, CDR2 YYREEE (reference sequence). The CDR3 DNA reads TGTGCCAGCAGCTTGGCCACAGAGAAGTACTTC. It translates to CASSLATEKYF.

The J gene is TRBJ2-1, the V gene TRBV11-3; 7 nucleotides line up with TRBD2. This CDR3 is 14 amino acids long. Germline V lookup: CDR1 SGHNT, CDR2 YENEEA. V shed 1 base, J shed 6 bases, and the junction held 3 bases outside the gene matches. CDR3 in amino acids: CASSLVAGANEQFF. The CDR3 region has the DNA TGTGCCAGCAGCTTAGTCGCGGGAGCCAATGAGCAGTTCTTC.

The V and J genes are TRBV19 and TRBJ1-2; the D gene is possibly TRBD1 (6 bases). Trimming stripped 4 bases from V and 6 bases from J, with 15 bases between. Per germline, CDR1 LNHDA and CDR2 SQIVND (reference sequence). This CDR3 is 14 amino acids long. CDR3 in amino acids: CASSNTGTFHGYTF. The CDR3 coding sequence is TGTGCCAGTAGTAACACCGGGACATTTCATGGCTACACCTTC.

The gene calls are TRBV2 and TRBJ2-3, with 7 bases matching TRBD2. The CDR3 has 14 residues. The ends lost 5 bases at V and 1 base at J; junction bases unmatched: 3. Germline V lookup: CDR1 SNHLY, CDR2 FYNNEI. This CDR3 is CASSRGRGTDTQYF. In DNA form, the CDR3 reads TGTGCCAGCAGTCGGGGGAGGGGCACAGATACGCAGTATTTT.

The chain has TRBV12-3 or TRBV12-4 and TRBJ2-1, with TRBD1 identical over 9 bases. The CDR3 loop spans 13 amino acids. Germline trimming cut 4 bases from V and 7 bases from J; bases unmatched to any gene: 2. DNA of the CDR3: TGTGCCAGCAGTTGGGACAGGGAAAATGAGCAGTTCTTC. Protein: CASSWDRENEQFF.

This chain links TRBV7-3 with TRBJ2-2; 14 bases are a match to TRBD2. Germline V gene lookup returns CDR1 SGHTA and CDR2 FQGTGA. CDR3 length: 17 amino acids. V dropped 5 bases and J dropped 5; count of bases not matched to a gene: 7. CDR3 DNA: TGTGCCAGCAGCATAGGGACTAGCGGGAGTGGTACCGGGGAGCTGTTTTTT. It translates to CASSIGTSGSGTGELFF.

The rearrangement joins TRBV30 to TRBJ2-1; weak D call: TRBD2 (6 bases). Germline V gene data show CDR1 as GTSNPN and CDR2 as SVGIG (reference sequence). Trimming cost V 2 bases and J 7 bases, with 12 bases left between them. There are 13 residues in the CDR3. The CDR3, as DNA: TGTGCCTGGAGTAACCCAGGGAGGAATGAGCAGTTCTTC. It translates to CAWSNPGRNEQFF.

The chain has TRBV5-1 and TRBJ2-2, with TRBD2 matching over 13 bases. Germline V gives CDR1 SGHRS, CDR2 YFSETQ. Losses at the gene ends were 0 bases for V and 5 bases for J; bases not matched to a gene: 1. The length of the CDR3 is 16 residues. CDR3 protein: CASSLELAGGTGELFF. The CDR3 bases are TGCGCCAGCAGCTTGGAACTAGCGGGAGGGACCGGGGAGCTGTTTTTT.

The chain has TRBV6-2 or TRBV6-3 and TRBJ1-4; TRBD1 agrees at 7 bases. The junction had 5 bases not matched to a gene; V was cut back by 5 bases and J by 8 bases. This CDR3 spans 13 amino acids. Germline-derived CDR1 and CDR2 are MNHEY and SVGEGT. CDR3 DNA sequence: TGTGCCAGCAGTGACAGGGTATGGGAAAAACTGTTTTTT. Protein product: CASSDRVWEKLFF.

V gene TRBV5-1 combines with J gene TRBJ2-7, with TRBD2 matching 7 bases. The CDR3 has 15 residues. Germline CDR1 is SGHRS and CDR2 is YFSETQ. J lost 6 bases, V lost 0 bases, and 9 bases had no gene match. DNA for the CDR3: TGCGCCAGCAGCTTGGATGGCGGGAGTCTGGGCGAGCAGTACTTC. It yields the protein CASSLDGGSLGEQYF. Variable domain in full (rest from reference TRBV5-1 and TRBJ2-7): KAGVTQTPRYLIKTRGQQVTLSCSPISGHRSVSWYQQTPGQGLQFLFEYFSETQRNKGNFPGRFSGRQFSNSRSEMNVSTLELGDSALYLCASSLDGGSLGEQYFGPGTRLTVT.

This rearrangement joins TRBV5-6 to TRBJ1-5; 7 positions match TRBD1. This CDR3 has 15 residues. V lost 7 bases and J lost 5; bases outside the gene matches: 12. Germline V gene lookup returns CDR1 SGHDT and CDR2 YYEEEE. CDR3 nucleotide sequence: TGTGCCAGCGCCATGGGGACAGAGACTTATCAGCCCCAGCATTTT. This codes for CASAMGTETYQPQHF.

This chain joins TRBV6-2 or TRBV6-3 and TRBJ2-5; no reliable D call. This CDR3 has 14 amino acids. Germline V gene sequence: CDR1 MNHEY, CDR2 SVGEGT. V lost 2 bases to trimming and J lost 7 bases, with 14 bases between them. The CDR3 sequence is CASSYVHSPRTQYF. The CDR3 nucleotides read TGTGCCAGCAGTTACGTTCACAGTCCACGGACCCAGTACTTC.

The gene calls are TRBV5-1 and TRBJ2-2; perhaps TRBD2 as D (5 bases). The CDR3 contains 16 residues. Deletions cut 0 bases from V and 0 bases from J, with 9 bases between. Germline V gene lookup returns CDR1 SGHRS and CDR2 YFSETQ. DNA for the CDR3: TGCGCCAGCAGCTTGGGCGTTAGCGCGAACACCGGGGAGCTGTTTTTT. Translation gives CASSLGVSANTGELFF.

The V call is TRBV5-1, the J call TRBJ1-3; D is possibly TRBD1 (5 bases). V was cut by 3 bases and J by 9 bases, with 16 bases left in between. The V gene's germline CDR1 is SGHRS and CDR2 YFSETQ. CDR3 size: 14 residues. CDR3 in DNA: TGCGCCAGCAGCTCGACAGACTGGAAGAGCACCATATATTTT. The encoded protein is CASSSTDWKSTIYF.

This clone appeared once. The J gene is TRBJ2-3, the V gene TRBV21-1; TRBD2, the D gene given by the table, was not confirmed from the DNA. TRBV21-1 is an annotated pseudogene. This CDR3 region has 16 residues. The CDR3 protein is CASSKVPLFSTDTQYF. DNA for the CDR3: TGTGCCAGCAGCAAAGTCCCCCTTTTTAGCACAGATACGCAGTATTTT.